This T cell receptor (beta chain) was found in a study of blood T cells in healthy people across ages. The sample holds a few counts of this clonotype. Its antigen remains unknown. It was with a sample-barcoded 5' primer and a J-beta primer mix that a second PCR of about 6 to 12 cycles was run. TCRdb fed the 5' RACE reads into MiXCR, producing one record per CDR3 protein. The repertoire holds 1.4 million to 1.5 million distinct CDR3 sequences, with 42% as singletons. Study-wide results and caveats: Donor CMV status, an unknown factor, possibly confounded changes in expanded clonotypes.

Germline lookup yields CDR1 MDHEN and CDR2 SYDVKM. The germline V and J ends were trimmed by 8 bases and 3 bases, with 20 bases remaining between them. The CDR3 totals 15 residues. The sample comprised blood. The chain combines TRBV28 with TRBJ2-7; tentative D call: TRBD2 (6 bases). The sequence came from a woman aged 18-29 years in good health. The CDR3 DNA reads TGTGCCAGCTTCCCCCAAGCGGGTCAGGACTACGAGCAGTACTTC. This encodes CASFPQAGQDYEQYF.